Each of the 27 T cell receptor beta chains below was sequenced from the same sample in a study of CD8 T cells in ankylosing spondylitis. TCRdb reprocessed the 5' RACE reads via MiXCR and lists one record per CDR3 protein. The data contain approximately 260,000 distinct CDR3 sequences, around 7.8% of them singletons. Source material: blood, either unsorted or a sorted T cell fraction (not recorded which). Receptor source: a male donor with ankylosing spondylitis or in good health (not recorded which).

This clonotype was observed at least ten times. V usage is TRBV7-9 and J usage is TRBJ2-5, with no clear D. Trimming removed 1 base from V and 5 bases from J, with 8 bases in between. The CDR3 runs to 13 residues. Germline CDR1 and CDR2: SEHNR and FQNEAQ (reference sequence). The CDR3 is CASSLDPFETQYF. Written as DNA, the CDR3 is TGTGCCAGCAGCTTAGATCCATTTGAGACCCAGTACTTC.

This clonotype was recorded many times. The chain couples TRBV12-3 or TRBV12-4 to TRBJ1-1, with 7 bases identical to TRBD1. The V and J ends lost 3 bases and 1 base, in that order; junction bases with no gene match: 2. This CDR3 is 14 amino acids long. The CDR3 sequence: CASSFQGENTEAFF. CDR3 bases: TGTGCCAGCAGTTTCCAGGGGGAGAACACTGAAGCTTTCTTT.

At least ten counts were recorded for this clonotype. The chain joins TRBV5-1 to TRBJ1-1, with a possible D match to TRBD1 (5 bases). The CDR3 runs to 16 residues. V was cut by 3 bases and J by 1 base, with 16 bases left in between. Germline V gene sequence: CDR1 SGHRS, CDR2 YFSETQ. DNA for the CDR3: TGCGCCAGCAGCTGGGCTGGGACCCCTCAGAACACTGAAGCTTTCTTT. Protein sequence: CASSWAGTPQNTEAFF. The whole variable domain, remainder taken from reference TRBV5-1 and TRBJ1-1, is KAGVTQTPRYLIKTRGQQVTLSCSPISGHRSVSWYQQTPGQGLQFLFEYFSETQRNKGNFPGRFSGRQFSNSRSEMNVSTLELGDSALYLCASSWAGTPQNTEAFFGQGTRLTVV.

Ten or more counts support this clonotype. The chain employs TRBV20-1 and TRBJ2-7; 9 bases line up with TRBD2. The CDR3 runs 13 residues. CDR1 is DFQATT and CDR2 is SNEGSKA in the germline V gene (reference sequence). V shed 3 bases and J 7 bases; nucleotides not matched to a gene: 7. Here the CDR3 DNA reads TGCAGTGCTAGGGCTAGCGGGATTTATGAGCAGTACTTC. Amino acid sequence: CSARASGIYEQYF.

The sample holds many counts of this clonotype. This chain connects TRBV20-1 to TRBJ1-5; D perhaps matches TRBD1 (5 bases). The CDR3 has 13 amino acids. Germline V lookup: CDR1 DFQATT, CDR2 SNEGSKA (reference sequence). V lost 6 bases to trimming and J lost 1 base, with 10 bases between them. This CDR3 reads CSAGGRSNQPQHF. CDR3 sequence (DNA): TGCAGTGCGGGGGGAAGGAGCAATCAGCCCCAGCATTTT.

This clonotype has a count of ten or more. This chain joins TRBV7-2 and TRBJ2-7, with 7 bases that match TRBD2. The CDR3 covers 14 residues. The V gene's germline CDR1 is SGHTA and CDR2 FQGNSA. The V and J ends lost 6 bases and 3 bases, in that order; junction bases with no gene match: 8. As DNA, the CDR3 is TGTGCCAGCAGACGGGGAGGGGCGGGCTACGAGCAGTACTTC. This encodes CASRRGGAGYEQYF.

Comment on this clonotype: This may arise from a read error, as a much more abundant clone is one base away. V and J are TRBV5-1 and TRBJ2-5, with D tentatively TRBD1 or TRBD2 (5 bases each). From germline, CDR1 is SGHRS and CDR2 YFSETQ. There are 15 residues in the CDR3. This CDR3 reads CANSWDERSIETQYF. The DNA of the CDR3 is TGCGCCAACAGCTGGGACGAGAGGTCAATAGAGACCCAGTACTTC.

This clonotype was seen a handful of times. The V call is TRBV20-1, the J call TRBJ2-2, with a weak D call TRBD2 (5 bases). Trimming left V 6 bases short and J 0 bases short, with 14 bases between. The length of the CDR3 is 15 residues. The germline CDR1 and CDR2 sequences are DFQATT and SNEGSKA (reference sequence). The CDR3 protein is CSASRGQANTGELFF. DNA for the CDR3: TGCAGTGCCAGCCGGGGTCAGGCGAACACCGGGGAGCTGTTTTTT.

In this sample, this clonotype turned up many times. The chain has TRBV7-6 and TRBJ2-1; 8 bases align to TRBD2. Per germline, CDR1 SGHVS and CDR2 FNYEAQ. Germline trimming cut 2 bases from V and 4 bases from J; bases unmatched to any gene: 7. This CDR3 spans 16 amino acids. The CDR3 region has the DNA TGTGCCAGCAGCTTAACTAGCGGCCTCTCTTACAATGAGCAGTTCTTC. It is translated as CASSLTSGLSYNEQFF.

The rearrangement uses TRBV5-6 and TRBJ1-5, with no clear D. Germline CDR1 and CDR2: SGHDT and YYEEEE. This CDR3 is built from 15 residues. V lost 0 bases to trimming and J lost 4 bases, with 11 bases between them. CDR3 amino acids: CASSLGRGPNQPQHF. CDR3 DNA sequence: TGTGCCAGCAGCTTGGGTCGTGGTCCGAATCAGCCCCAGCATTTT.

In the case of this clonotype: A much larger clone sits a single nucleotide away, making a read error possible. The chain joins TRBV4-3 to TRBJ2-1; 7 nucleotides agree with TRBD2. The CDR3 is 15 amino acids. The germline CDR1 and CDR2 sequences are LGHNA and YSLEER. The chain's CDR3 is CASSQEAGTGNKQFF. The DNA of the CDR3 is TGCGCCAGCAGCCAGGAAGCGGGGACGGGCAATAAGCAGTTCTTC.

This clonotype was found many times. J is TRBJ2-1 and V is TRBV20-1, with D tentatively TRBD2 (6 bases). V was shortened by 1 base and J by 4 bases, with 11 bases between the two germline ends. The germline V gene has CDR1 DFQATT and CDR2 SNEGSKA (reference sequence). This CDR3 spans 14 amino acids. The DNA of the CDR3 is TGCAGTGCTAGAGGGAGGGAACGGTACAATGAGCAGTTCTTC. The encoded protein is CSARGRERYNEQFF.

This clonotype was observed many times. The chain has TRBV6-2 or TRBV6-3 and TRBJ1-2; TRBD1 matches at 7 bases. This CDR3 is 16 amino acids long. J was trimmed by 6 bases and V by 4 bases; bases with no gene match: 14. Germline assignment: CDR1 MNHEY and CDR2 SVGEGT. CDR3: CASSSGGGQGGHGYTF. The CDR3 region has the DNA TGTGCCAGCAGTTCGGGAGGAGGGCAGGGGGGTCATGGCTACACCTTC.

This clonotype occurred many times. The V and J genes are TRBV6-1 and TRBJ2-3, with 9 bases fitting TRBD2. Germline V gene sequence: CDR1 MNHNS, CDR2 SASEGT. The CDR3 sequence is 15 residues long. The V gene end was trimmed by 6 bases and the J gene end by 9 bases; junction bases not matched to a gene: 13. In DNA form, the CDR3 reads TGTGCCAGCAGCCTTAGCGGGGGCACCTTCATGACGCAGTATTTT. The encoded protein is CASSLSGGTFMTQYF.

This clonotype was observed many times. CDR3 in amino acids: CASRVGRNYEQYF. DNA of the CDR3: TGTGCCAGCAGAGTGGGCAGAAACTACGAGCAGTACTTC. The chain links TRBV12-3 or TRBV12-4 to TRBJ2-7, with D unresolved. Trimming removed 6 bases at V and 3 bases at J, with 12 bases between. The CDR3 has 13 residues.

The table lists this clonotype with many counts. The CDR3 coding sequence is TGTGCCAGCAGTGATGAGACAGGCTTTGGCTACACCTTC. Translation: CASSDETGFGYTF. The rearrangement links TRBV6-1 to TRBJ1-2; D might be TRBD1 (6 bases). Germline V gene data show CDR1 as MNHNS and CDR2 as SASEGT. The V end was cut by 3 bases, the J end by 7 bases, with 12 bases between. The CDR3 has 13 residues.

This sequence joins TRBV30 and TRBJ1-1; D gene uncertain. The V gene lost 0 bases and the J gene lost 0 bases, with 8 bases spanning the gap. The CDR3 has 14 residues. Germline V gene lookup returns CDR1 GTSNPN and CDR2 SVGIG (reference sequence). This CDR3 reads CAWSVSQMNTEAFF. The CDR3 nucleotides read TGTGCCTGGAGTGTATCACAGATGAACACTGAAGCTTTCTTT. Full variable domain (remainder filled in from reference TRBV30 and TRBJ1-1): SQTIHQWPATLVQPVGSPLSLECTVEGTSNPNLYWYRQAAGRGLQLLFYSVGIGQISSEVPQNLSASRPQDRQFILSSKKLLLSDSGFYLCAWSVSQMNTEAFFGQGTRLTVV.

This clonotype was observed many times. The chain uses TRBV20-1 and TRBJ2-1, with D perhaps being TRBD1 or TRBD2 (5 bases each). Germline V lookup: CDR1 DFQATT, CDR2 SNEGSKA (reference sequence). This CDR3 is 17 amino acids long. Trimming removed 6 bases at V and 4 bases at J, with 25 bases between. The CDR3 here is CSARIHVGGRGYNEQFF. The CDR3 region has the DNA TGCAGTGCCCGAATTCATGTTGGAGGAAGGGGATACAATGAGCAGTTCTTC.

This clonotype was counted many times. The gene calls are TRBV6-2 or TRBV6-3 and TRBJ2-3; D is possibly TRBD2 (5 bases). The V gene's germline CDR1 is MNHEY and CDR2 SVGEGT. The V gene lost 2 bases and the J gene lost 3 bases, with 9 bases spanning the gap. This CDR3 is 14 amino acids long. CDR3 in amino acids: CASSYVRGTDTQYF. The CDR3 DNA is TGTGCCAGCAGTTACGTTCGGGGTACAGATACGCAGTATTTT.

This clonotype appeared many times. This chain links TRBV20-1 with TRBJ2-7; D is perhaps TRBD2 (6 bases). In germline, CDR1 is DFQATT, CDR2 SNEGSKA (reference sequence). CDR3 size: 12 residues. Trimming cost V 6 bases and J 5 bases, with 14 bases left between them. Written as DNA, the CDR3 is TGCAGTGCCTCTCTTGGGGGGAACGAGCAGTACTTC. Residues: CSASLGGNEQYF.

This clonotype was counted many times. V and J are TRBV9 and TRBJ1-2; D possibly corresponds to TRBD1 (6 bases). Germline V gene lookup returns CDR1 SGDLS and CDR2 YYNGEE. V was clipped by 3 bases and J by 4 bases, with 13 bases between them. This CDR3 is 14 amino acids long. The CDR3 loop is CASSGGLNLYGYTF. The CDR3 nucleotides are TGTGCCAGCAGCGGGGGGCTCAACCTCTATGGCTACACCTTC. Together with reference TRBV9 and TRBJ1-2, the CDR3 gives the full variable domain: DSGVTQTPKHLITATGQRVTLRCSPRSGDLSVYWYQQSLDQGLQFLIQYYNGEERAKGNILERFSAQQFPDLHSELNLSSLELGDSALYFCASSGGLNLYGYTFGSGTRLTVV.

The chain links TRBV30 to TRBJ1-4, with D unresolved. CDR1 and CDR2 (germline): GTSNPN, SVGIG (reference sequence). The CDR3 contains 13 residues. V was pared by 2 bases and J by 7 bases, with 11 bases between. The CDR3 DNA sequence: TGTGCCTGGAGTCCTTTGACGGGTGAAAAACTGTTTTTT. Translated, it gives CAWSPLTGEKLFF.

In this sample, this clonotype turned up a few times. CDR3 sequence reads: CASSSLSTSGGPTQYF. Written as DNA, the CDR3 is TGTGCCAGCAGCTCCCTATCAACTAGCGGGGGGCCGACCCAGTACTTC. The chain carries TRBV11-2 and TRBJ2-5; TRBD2 matches 12 bases. Germline V gene data show CDR1 as SGHAT and CDR2 as FQNNGV. V trimming: 4 bases; J trimming: 7 bases; junction bases outside the gene matches: 10. The CDR3 is 16 residues long.

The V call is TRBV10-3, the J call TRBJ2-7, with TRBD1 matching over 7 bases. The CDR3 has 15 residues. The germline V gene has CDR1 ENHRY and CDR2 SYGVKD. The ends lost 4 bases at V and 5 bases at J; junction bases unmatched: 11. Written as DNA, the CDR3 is TGTGCCATCAGTGCAATTCCAGGGGGAGAGGACGAGCAGTACTTC. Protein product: CAISAIPGGEDEQYF.

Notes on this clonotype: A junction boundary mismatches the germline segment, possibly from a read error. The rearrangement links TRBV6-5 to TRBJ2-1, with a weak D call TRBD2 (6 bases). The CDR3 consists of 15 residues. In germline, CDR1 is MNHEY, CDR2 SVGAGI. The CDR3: CASSYGGGPYDEQFF. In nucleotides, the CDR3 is TGTGCCAGCAGTTACGGCGGAGGGCCCTACGATGAGCAGTTCTTC.

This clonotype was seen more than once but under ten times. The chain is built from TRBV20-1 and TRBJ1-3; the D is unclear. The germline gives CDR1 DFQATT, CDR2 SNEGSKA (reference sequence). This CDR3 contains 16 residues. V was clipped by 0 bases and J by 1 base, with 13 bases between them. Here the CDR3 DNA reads TGCAGTGCTAGAGATAGGGTTACGAGGTCTGGAAACACCATATATTTT. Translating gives CSARDRVTRSGNTIYF.

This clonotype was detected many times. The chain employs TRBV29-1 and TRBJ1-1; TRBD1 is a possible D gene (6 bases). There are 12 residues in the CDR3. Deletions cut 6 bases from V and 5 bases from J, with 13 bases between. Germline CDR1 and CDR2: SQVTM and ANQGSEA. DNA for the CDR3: TGCAGCGTCTCCCCAGGGGAAACTGAAGCTTTCTTT. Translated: CSVSPGETEAFF.